This TCR beta chain is drawn from a study of cytomegalovirus exposure and HLA in healthy donors. This CDR3 region has 17 residues. Germline V gene data show CDR1 as MGHDK and CDR2 as SYGVNS. V shed 4 bases, J shed 5 bases, and the junction held 12 bases outside the gene matches. Broader study findings: The later analysis indicated that the majority of CMV-associated TCR beta chains appeared HLA-restricted.

The primer mix had 60 Vbeta and 13 Jbeta primers. Generated by immunoSEQ multiplex PCR, the TCRdb table keeps only in-frame clones and is missing some. Counted here are fewer than 200,000 clones, about 77% occurring once; the ten biggest clones make up 7.4%. In regard to this clone: What it recognizes is unknown.

The chain couples TRBV25-1 to TRBJ2-1; TRBD1 matches 9 bases. This receptor was taken from a male donor in good health and CMV-seropositive. Specimen: PBMCs. For the CDR3, the DNA is TGTGCCAGCAGTGCTCCGGGACAGGGATTTAGTAACAATGAGCAGTTCTTC. This sequence encodes CASSAPGQGFSNNEQFF.